This section outlines one T cell receptor (beta chain) sequence together with its context. Its cognate antigen is unknown. The data stem from a study of CD8 T cells in ankylosing spondylitis. Broader study findings: A TCR beta motif made of about 8 highly homologous variants seemed typical of ankylosing spondylitis blood. Reactive arthritis synovial fluid and blood were previously reported to contain some motif variants. According to the report, clones linked to the disease were significantly enriched in matched synovial fluid samples taken from ankylosing spondylitis patients.

Quantitative molecular-barcoded 5'-RACE generated the TCR beta libraries. TCRdb itself ran the 5' RACE reads through MiXCR, one entry per CDR3 protein. The sample shows roughly 470,000 distinct CDR3 sequences, 25% to 30% of them seen only once. Per the germline V gene, CDR1 is SQVTM and CDR2 is ANQGSEA. V was trimmed by 3 bases and J by 5 bases, leaving 12 bases between them. The CDR3 consists of 13 residues. This receptor was identified in a male donor with ankylosing spondylitis. The chain is built from TRBV29-1 and TRBJ2-3; D remains unclear. Sequencing was done on a sample of blood, either unsorted or a sorted T cell fraction (not recorded which). CDR3 sequence: CSVELLVVDTQYF. As DNA, the CDR3 is TGCAGCGTTGAGTTATTAGTAGTAGATACGCAGTATTTT.